Sequencing of this TCR beta chain was carried out in a study of human T cells and chemical hapten exposure. For the study at large: All patients underwent weekly scalp dosing with diphenylcyclopropenone for the full approximately 25-week study.

Specified time point: patch test 2, 6 weeks after DPC sensitization. Treatment specified: therapeutic diphenylcyclopropenone sensitization with weekly scalp DPC. Each donor was an alopecia patient between 18 and 70 years of age who qualified for DPC. The CDR3 runs 14 residues. V lost 0 bases to trimming and J lost 4 bases, with 10 bases between them. Per germline, CDR1 SGHRS and CDR2 YFSETQ. This clonotype came up many times. TCRdb independently ran MiXCR on the RACE reads; one entry per CDR3 protein. The sample contains about 82,000 distinct CDR3 sequences, 6.5% to 8.5% of which appear only once. The TCR was taken from a woman in her twenties or thirties with alopecia areata. Some clones in this sample may be carry-over from other donors' samples. The material sequenced was whole blood, taken in connection with sensitization to the hapten diphenylcyclopropenone (DPC). This sequence joins TRBV5-1 and TRBJ1-1; unclear D gene. CDR3 nucleotide sequence: TGCGCCAGCAGCTTGGCCAGAGTGGGCACTGAAGCTTTCTTT. Translating gives CASSLARVGTEAFF.